Following are 5 T cell receptor beta chains from one sample sequenced in a study of vaccination effects on CD4 cells after COVID-19. Culture proceeded for 10 days, and CD4+ T cells were then isolated. These receptors' targets are unknown. Clones were read by immunoSEQ multiplex PCR, and TCRdb kept only the in-frame ones, dropping some. Of some 39,000 clones in the sample, 82% were seen once. The sample here was CD4+ T cells from PBMCs cultured without peptide, taken before COVID-19 vaccination. These receptors were taken from a human donor who received a COVID-19 vaccine.

The V gene is TRBV19, the J gene TRBJ1-2; the match to TRBD1 covers 7 bases. Trimming removed 5 bases from V and 5 bases from J; junction bases left unmatched: 14. From germline, CDR1 is LNHDA and CDR2 SQIVND (reference sequence). CDR3 length: 16 residues. The CDR3 loop reads CASSRLISDRFYGYTF. CDR3 DNA: TGTGCCAGTAGTCGTCTTATATCGGACAGGTTTTATGGCTACACCTTC.

The table lists this clone with a count of one. The chain combines TRBV9 with TRBJ2-3; tentatively, D is TRBD2 (6 bases). The V gene lost 3 bases and the J gene lost 5 bases, with 19 bases spanning the gap. Germline V gene sequence: CDR1 SGDLS, CDR2 YYNGEE. This CDR3 has 16 amino acids. This CDR3 reads CASSASTGLGGDTQYF. The CDR3 DNA sequence: TGTGCCAGCAGCGCATCCACGGGACTCGGAGGAGATACGCAGTATTTT.

The chain combines TRBV9 with TRBJ2-1; 9 nucleotides line up with TRBD2. The ends lost 3 bases at V and 2 bases at J; junction bases unmatched: 3. The CDR3 covers 15 residues. Germline loops: CDR1 SGDLS, CDR2 YYNGEE. Here the CDR3 DNA reads TGTGCCAGCAGCGAGGCGGGGGGGCCCTACAATGAGCAGTTCTTC. Residues: CASSEAGGPYNEQFF.

This chain links TRBV19 with TRBJ1-1; maybe TRBD1 (6 bases). Germline V gene lookup returns CDR1 LNHDA and CDR2 SQIVND (reference sequence). CDR3 length: 13 residues. V gave up 7 bases and J gave up 1 base, with 10 bases separating them. The CDR3 here is CASMRTANTEAFF. CDR3 coding DNA: TGTGCCAGTATGAGGACAGCGAACACTGAAGCTTTCTTT.

The rearrangement joins TRBV5-1 to TRBJ2-5; D is unclear. Per germline, CDR1 SGHRS and CDR2 YFSETQ. V lost 1 base and J lost 1, with 17 bases in between. This CDR3 has 17 residues. CDR3 DNA: TGCGCCAGCAGCTTGTTCGGTTTGGGCAGCACCCAAGAGACCCAGTACTTC. Translation gives CASSLFGLGSTQETQYF.